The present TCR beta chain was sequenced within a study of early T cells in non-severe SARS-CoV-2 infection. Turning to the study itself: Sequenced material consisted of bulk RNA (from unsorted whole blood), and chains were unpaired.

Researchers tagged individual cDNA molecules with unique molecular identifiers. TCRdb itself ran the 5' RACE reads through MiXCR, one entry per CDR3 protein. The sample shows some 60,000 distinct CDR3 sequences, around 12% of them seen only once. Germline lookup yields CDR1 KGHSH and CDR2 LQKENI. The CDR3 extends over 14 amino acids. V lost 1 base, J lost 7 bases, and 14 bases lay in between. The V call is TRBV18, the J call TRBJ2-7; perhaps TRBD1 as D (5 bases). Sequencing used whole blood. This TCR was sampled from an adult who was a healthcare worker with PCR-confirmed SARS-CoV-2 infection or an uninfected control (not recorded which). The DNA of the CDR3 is TGTGCCAGCTCACCACAGGGGCGTCTAGAAGAGCAGTACTTC. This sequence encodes CASSPQGRLEEQYF.